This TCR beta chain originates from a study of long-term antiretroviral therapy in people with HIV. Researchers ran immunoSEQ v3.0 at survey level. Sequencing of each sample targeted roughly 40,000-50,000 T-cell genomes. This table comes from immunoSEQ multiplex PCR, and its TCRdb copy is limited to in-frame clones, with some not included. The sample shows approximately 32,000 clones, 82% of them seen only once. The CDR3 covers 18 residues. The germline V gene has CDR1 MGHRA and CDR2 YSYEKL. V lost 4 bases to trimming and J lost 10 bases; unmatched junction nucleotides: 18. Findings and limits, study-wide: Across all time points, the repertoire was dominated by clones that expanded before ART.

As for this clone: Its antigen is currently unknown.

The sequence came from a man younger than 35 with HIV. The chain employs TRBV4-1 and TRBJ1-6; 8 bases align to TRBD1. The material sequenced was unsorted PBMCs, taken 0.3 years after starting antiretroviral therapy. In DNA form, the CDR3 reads TGCGCCAGCAGCCCCAACCCCCTTCTTCAGGGGGCGAAATCACCCCTCCACTTT. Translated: CASSPNPLLQGAKSPLHF.